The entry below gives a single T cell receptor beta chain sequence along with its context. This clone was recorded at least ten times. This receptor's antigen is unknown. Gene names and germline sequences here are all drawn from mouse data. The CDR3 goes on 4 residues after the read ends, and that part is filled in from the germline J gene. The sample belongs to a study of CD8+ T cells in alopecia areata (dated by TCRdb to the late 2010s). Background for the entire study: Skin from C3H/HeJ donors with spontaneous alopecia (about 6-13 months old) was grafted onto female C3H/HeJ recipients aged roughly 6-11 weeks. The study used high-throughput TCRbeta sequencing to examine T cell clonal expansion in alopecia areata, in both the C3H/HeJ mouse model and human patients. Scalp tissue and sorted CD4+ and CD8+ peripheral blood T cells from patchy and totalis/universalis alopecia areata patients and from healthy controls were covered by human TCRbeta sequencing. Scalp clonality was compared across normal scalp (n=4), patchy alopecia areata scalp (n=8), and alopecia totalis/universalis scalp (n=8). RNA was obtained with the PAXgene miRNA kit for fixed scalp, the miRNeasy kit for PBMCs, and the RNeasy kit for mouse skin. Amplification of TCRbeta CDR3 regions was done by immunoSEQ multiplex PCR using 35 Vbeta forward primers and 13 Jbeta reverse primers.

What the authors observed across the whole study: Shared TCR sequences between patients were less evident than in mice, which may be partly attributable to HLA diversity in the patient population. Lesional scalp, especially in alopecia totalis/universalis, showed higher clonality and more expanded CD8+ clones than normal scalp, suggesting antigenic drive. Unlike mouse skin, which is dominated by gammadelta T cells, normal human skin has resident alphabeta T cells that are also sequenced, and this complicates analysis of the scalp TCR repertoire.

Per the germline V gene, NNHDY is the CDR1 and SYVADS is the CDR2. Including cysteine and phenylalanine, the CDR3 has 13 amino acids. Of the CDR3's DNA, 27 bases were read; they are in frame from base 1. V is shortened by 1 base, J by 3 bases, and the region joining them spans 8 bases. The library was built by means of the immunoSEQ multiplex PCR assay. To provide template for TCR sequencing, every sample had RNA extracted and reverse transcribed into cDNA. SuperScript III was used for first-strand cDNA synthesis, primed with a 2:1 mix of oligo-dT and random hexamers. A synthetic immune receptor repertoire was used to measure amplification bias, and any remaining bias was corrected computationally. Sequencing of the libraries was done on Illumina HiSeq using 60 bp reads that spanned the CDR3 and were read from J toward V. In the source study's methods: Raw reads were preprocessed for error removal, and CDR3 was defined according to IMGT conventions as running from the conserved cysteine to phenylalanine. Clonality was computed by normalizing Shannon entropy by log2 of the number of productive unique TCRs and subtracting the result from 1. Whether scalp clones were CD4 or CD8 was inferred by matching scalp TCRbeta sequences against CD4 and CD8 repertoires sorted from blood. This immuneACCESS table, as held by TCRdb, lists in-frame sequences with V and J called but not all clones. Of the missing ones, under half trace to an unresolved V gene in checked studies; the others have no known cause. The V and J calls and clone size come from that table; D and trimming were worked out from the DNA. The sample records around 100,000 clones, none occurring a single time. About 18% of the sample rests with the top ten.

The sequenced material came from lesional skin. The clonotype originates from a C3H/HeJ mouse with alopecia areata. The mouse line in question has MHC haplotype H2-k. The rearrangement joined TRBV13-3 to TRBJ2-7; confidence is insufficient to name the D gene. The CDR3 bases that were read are TGTGCCAGCAGTGATCCTGTCCGCTAT. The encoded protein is CASSDPVRY. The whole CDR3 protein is CASSDPVRYEQYF.